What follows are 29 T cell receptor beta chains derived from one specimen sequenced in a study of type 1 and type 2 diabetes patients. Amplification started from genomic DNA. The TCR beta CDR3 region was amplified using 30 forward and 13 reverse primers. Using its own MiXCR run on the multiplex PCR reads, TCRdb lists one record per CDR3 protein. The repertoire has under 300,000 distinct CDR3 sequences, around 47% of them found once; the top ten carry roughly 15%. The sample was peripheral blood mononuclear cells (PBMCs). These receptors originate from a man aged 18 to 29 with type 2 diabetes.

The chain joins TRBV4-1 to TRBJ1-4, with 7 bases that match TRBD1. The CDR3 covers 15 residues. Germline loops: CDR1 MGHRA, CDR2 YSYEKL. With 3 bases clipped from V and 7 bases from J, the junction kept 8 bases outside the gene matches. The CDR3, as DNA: TGCGCCAGCAGCCAGATAGGGACAGCGGGTGAAAAACTGTTTTTT. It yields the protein CASSQIGTAGEKLFF.

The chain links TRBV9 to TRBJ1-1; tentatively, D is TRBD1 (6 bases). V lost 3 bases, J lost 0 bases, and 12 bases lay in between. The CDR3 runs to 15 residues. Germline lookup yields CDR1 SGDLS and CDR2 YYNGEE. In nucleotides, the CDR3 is TGTGCCAGCAGCGATTTACAGGGCATGAACACTGAAGCTTTCTTT. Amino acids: CASSDLQGMNTEAFF. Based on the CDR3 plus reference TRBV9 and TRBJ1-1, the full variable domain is DSGVTQTPKHLITATGQRVTLRCSPRSGDLSVYWYQQSLDQGLQFLIQYYNGEERAKGNILERFSAQQFPDLHSELNLSSLELGDSALYFCASSDLQGMNTEAFFGQGTRLTVV.

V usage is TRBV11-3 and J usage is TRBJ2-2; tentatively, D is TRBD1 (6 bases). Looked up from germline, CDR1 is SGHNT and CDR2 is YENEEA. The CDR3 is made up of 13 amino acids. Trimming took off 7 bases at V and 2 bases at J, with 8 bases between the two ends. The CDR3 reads CASTGANTGELFF. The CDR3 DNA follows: TGTGCCAGCACAGGGGCTAACACCGGGGAGCTGTTTTTT.

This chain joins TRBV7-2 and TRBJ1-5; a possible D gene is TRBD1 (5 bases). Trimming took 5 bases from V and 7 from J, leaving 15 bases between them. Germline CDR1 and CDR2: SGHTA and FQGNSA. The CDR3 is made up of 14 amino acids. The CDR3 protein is CASSRGQGYQPQHF. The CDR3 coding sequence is TGTGCCAGCAGCCGTGGGCAGGGCTACCAGCCCCAGCATTTT.

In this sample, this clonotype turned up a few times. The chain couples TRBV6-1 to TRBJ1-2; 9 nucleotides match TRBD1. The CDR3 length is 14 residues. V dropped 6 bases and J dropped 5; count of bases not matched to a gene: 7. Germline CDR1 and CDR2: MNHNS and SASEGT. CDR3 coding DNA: TGTGCCAGCAGGGGACAGGGTAAGGGGTATGGCTACACCTTC. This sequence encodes CASRGQGKGYGYTF.

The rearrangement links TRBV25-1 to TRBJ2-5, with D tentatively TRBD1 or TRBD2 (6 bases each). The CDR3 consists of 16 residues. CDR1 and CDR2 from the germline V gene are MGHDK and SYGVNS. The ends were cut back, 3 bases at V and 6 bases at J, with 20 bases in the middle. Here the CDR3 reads CASSEGRGARRQTQYF. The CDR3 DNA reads TGTGCCAGCAGTGAGGGTAGGGGGGCGCGAAGGCAGACCCAGTACTTC.

The CDR3 DNA reads as TGCAGCGCCGGGACAGGGAACAATGAGCAGTTCTTC. Translation: CSAGTGNNEQFF. The chain has TRBV20-1 and TRBJ2-1; 9 bases are a match to TRBD1. The germline gives CDR1 DFQATT, CDR2 SNEGSKA (reference sequence). CDR3 size: 12 residues.

The CDR3 loop reads CASSDGRQNLMNTEAFF. DNA of the CDR3: TGTGCCAGCAGTGATGGTCGTCAGAACCTCATGAACACTGAAGCTTTCTTT. The rearrangement uses TRBV2 and TRBJ1-1, with no clear D. With 3 bases removed from V and 0 bases from J, the gap between germline ends came to 17 bases. Germline CDR1 is SNHLY and CDR2 is FYNNEI. This CDR3 has 17 amino acids.

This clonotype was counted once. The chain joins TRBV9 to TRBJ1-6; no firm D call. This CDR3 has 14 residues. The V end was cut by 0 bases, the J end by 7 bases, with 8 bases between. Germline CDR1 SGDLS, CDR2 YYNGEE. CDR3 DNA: TGTGCCAGCAGCGTAGAGGCAAACAATTCACCCCTCCACTTT. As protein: CASSVEANNSPLHF. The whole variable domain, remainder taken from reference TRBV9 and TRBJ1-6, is DSGVTQTPKHLITATGQRVTLRCSPRSGDLSVYWYQQSLDQGLQFLIQYYNGEERAKGNILERFSAQQFPDLHSELNLSSLELGDSALYFCASSVEANNSPLHFGNGTRLTVT.

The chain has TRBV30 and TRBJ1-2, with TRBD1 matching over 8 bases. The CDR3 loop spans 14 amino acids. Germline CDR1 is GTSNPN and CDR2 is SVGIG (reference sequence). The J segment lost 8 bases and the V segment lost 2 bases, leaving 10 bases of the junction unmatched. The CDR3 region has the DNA TGTGCCTGGAGTTACCAGGGGGCCTGGTACGGCTACACCTTC. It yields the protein CAWSYQGAWYGYTF.

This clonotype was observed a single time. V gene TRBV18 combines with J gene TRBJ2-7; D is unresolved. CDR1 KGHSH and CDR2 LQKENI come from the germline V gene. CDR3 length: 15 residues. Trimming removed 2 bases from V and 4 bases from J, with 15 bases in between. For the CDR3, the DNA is TGTGCCAGCTCACCAGCCGGGCAAGTACAATACGAGCAGTACTTC. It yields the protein CASSPAGQVQYEQYF.

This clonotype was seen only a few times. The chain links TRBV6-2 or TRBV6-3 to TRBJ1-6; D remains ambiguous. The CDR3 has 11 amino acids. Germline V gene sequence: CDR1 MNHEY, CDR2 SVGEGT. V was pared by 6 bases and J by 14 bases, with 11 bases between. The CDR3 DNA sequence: TGTGCCAGCAGGGACGGAGTAACCCTCCACTTT. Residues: CASRDGVTLHF.

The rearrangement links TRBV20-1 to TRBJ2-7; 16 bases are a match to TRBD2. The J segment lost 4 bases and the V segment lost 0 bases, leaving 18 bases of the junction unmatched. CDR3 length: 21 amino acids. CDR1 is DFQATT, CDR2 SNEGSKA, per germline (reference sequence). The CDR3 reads CSARDLIGSGTSGRAGYEQYF. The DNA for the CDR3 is TGCAGTGCTAGAGATCTCATCGGATCCGGGACTAGCGGGAGGGCCGGTTACGAGCAGTACTTC.

The CDR3 DNA reads as TGTGCCAGCAGCTCCTTACCGGGACTCACGAACACCGGGGAGCTGTTTTTT. Translation gives CASSSLPGLTNTGELFF. The J gene is TRBJ2-2, the V gene TRBV7-8, with D perhaps TRBD2 (6 bases). CDR1 SGHVS and CDR2 FQNEAQ come from the germline V gene. There are 17 residues in the CDR3. V gave up 4 bases and J gave up 0 bases, with 15 bases separating them.

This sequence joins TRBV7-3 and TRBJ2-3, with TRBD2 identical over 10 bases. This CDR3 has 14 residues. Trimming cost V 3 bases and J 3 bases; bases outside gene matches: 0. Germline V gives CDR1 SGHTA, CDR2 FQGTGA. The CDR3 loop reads CASSFSGGTDTQYF. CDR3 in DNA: TGTGCCAGCAGCTTTAGCGGGGGGACAGATACGCAGTATTTT. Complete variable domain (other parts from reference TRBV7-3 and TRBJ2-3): GAGVSQTPSNKVTEKGKYVELRCDPISGHTALYWYRQSLGQGPEFLIYFQGTGAADDSGLPNDRFFAVRPEGSVSTLKIQRTERGDSAVYLCASSFSGGTDTQYFGPGTRLTVL.

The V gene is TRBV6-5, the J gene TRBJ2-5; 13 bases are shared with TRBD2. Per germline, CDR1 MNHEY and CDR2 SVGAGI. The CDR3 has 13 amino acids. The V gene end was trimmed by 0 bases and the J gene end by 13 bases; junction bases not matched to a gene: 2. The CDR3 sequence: CASSYSTSGGRYF. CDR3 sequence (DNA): TGTGCCAGCAGTTACTCGACTAGCGGGGGGAGGTACTTC.

CDR3 sequence (DNA): TGCAGTGCTAGAGATCATGGGGAGAATGAGCAGTTCTTC. The encoded protein is CSARDHGENEQFF. The chain links TRBV20-1 to TRBJ2-1; D may be TRBD2 (5 bases). The CDR3 loop spans 13 amino acids. The ends were cut back, 0 bases at V and 7 bases at J, with 10 bases in the middle. Germline CDR1 is DFQATT and CDR2 is SNEGSKA (reference sequence).

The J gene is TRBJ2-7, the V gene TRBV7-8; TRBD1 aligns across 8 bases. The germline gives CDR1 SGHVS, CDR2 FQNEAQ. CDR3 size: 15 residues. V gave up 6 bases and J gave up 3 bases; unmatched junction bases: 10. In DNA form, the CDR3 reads TGTGCCAGCAGGCATAAAGGACAGGGAGGCTACGAGCAGTACTTC. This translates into CASRHKGQGGYEQYF.

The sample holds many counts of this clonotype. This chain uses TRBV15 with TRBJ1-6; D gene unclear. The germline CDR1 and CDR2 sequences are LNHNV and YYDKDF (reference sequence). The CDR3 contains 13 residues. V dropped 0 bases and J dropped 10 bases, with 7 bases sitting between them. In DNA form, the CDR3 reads TGTGCCACCAGCAGAGATGGGGAATCACCCCTCCACTTT. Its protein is CATSRDGESPLHF.

The CDR3 is CSARDLRTGFYEQYF. DNA for the CDR3: TGCAGTGCTAGAGATCTCAGGACAGGGTTTTACGAGCAGTACTTC. V and J are TRBV20-1 and TRBJ2-7, with 8 bases that match TRBD1. Trimming took 0 bases from V and 4 from J; bases not matched to a gene: 8. Per germline, CDR1 DFQATT and CDR2 SNEGSKA (reference sequence). This CDR3 comprises 15 residues.

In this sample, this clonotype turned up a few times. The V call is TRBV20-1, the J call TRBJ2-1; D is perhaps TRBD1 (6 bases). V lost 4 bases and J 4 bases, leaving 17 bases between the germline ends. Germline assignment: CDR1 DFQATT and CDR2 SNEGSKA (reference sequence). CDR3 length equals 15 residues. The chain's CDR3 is CSATLEGGMYNEQFF. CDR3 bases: TGCAGTGCTACCCTCGAAGGGGGTATGTACAATGAGCAGTTCTTC.

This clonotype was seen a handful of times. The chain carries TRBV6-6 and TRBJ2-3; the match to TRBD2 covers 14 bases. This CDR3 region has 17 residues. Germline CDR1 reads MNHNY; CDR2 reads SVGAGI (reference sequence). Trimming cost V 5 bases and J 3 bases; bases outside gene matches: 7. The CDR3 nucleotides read TGTGCCAGCAGTGATCCGGGACTAGCGGGAGTTACAGATACGCAGTATTTT. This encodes CASSDPGLAGVTDTQYF.

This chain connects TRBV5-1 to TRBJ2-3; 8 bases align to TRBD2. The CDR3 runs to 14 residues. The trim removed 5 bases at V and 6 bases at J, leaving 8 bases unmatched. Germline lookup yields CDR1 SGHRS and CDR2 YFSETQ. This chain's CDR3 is CASRDSGDFDTQYF. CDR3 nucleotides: TGCGCCAGCAGGGATAGCGGGGATTTTGATACGCAGTATTTT.

The chain's CDR3 is CASLAAAGPRVPQHF. The CDR3 DNA sequence: TGTGCCAGCCTCGCCGCGGCGGGGCCCCGGGTGCCCCAGCATTTT. This sequence joins TRBV28 and TRBJ1-5; the D gene is possibly TRBD1 (5 bases). Trimming took off 8 bases at V and 9 bases at J, with 23 bases between the two ends. Germline-derived CDR1 and CDR2 are MDHEN and SYDVKM. This CDR3 has 15 residues.

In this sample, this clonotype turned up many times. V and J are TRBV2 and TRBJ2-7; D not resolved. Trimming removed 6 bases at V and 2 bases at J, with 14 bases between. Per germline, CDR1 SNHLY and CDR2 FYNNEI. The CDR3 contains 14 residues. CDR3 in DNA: TGTGCCAGCAGGGAAAACGAGGCGACCTACGAGCAGTACTTC. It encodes CASRENEATYEQYF.

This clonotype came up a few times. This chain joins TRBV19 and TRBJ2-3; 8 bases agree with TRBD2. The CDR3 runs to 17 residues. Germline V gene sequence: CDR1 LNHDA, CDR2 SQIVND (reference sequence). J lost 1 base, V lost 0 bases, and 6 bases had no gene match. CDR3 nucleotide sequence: TGTGCCAGTAGTATAGATCACGGGACTAGTCGCACAGATACGCAGTATTTT. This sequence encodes CASSIDHGTSRTDTQYF.

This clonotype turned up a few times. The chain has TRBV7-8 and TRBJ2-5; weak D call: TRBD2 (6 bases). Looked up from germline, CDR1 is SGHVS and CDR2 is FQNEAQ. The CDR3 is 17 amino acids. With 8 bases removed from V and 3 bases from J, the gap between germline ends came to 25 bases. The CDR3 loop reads CASLSEGAWRGKETQYF. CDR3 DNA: TGTGCCAGCTTAAGTGAGGGAGCGTGGAGGGGTAAAGAGACCCAGTACTTC. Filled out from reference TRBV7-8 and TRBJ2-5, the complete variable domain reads GAGVSQSPRYKVAKRGQDVALRCDPISGHVSLFWYQQALGQGPEFLTYFQNEAQLDKSGLPSDRFFAERPEGSVSTLKIQRTQQEDSAVYLCASLSEGAWRGKETQYFGPGTRLLVL.

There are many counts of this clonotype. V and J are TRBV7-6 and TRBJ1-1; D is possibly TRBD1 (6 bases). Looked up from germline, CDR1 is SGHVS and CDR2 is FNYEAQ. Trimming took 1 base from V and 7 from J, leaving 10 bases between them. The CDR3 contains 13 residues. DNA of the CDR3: TGTGCCAGCAGCTTAGGGACAGAGGTTGAAGCTTTCTTT. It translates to CASSLGTEVEAFF.

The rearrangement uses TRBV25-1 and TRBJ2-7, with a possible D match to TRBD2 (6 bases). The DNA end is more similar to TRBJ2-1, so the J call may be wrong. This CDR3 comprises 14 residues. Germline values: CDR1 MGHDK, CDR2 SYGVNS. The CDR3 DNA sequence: TGTGCCAGCACGGGGGATCGGGGAGGCTACGAGCAGTTCTTC. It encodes CASTGDRGGYEQFF.